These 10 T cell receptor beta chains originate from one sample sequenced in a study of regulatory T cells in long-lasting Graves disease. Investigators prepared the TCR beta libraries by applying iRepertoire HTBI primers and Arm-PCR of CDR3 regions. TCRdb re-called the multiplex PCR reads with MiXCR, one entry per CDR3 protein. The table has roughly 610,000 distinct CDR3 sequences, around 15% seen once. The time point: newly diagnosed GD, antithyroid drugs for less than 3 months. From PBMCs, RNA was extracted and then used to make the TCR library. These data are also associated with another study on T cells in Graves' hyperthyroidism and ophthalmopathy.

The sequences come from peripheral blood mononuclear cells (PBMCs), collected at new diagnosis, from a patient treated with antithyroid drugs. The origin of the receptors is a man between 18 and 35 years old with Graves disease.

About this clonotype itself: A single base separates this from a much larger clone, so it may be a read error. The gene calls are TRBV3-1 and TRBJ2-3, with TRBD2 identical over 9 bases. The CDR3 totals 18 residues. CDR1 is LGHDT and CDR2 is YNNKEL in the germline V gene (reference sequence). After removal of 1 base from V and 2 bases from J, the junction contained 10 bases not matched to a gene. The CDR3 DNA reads TGTGCCAGCAGCCAAGTGCTACGAGCGGGAGGACCCACAGATACGCAGTATTTT. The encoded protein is CASSQVLRAGGPTDTQYF.

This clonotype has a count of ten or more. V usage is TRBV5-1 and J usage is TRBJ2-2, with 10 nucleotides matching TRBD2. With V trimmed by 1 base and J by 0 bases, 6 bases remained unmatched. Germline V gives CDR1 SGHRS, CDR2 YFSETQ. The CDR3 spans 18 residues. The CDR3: CASSLYLAGVPNTGELFF. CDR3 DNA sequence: TGCGCCAGCAGCTTGTATCTAGCGGGAGTTCCGAACACCGGGGAGCTGTTTTTT.

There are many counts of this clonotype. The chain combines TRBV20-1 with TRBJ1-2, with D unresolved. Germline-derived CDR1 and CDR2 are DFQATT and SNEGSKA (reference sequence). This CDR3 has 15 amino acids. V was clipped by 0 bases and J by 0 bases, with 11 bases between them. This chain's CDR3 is CSARETSRSNYGYTF. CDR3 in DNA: TGCAGTGCTAGAGAGACATCGAGGTCTAACTATGGCTACACCTTC.

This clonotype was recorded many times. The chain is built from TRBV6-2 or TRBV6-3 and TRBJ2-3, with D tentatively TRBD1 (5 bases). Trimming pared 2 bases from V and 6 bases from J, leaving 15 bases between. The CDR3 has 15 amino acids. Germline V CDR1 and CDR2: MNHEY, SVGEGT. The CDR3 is CASSYLPAGHDTQYF. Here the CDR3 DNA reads TGTGCCAGCAGTTACCTCCCAGCAGGACACGATACGCAGTATTTT.

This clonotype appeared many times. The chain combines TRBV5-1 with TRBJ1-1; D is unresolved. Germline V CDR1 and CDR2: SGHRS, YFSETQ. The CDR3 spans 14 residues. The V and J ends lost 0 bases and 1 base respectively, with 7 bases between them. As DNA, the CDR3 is TGCGCCAGCAGCTTGGAGCTCCAGAACACTGAAGCTTTCTTT. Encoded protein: CASSLELQNTEAFF.

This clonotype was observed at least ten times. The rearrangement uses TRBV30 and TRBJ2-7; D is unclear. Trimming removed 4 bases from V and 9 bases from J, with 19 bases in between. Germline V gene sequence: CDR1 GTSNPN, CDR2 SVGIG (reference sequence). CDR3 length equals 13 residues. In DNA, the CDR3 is TGTGCCTGGAAGACTCCTTTTGGGCGGTCGCAGTACTTC. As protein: CAWKTPFGRSQYF.

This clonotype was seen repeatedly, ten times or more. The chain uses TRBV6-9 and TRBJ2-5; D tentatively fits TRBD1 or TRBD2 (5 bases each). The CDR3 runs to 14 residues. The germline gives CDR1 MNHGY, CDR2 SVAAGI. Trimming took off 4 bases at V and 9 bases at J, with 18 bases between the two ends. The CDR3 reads CASSFSRDEGAQYF. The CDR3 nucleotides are TGTGCCAGCAGTTTTAGTCGGGACGAAGGGGCCCAGTACTTC.

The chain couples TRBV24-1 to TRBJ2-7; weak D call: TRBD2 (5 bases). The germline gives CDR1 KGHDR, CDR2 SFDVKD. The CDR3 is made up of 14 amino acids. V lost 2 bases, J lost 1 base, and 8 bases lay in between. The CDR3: CATSDSRASYEQYF. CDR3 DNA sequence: TGTGCCACCAGTGATTCGAGGGCGTCCTACGAGCAGTACTTC.

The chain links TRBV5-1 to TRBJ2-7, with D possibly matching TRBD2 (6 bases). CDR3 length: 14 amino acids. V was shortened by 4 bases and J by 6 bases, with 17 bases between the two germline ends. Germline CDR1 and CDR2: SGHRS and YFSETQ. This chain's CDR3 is CASSPRGGPGEQYF. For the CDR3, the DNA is TGCGCCAGCAGCCCACGAGGAGGGCCGGGCGAGCAGTACTTC.

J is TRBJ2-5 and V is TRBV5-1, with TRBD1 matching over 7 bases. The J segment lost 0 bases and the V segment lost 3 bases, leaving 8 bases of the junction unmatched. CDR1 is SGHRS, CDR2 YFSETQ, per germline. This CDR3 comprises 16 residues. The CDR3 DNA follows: TGCGCCAGCAGCTCCTCCGGGACAGCGTACCAAGAGACCCAGTACTTC. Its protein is CASSSSGTAYQETQYF.